A single sample is the source of the 10 T cell receptor beta chains below, sequenced in a study of cytomegalovirus exposure and HLA in healthy donors. PCR was performed using 60 Vbeta and 13 Jbeta primers. Only in-frame clones appear in the TCRdb table, and some are missing; sequencing was by immunoSEQ multiplex PCR. The sample records 90,000 to 120,000 clones, around 77% being singletons. Sequences were obtained from PBMCs. These receptors were obtained from a male donor in good health and CMV-seronegative.

This chain connects TRBV6-1 to TRBJ2-1; 11 nucleotides agree with TRBD2. The CDR3 loop spans 15 amino acids. Looked up from germline, CDR1 is MNHNS and CDR2 is SASEGT. Unmatched junction bases numbered 6, after V lost 7 bases and J lost 4 bases. This CDR3 is CASNRLAGPYNEQFF. Written as DNA, the CDR3 is TGTGCCAGCAACCGACTAGCGGGGCCTTACAATGAGCAGTTCTTC.

CDR3 sequence: CASSQETGTGGYEQYF. CDR3 nucleotides: TGTGCCAGCAGCCAAGAAACCGGGACAGGGGGCTACGAGCAGTACTTC. V is TRBV4-2 and J is TRBJ2-5, with 11 bases lining up with TRBD1. Near its end, the DNA agrees better with TRBJ2-7, so the J call may be wrong. Germline V gene sequence: CDR1 LGHNA, CDR2 YNFKEQ. The CDR3 contains 16 residues.

The J gene is TRBJ2-7, the V gene TRBV4-1; unclear D gene. CDR1 and CDR2 from the germline V gene are MGHRA and YSYEKL. The V end was cut by 1 base, the J end by 3 bases, with 10 bases between. This CDR3 is built from 14 residues. CDR3 sequence (DNA): TGCGCCAGCAGCCAAGGGCAGTCATACTACGAGCAGTACTTC. Translating gives CASSQGQSYYEQYF.

The rearrangement uses TRBV6-6 and TRBJ2-7; weak D call: TRBD2 (6 bases). This CDR3 is built from 13 residues. Germline CDR1 and CDR2: MNHNY and SVGAGI (reference sequence). In DNA, the CDR3 is TGTGCGGCTGCCGGGGCCGGGGCGGGAGAGCAGTACTTC. This codes for CAAAGAGAGEQYF.

In DNA, the CDR3 is TGTGCCAGCAACTCAGGGTTATCCTACGAGCAGTACTTC. Protein: CASNSGLSYEQYF. This sequence joins TRBV5-6 and TRBJ2-7; perhaps TRBD1 as D (5 bases). V was cut by 6 bases and J by 1 base, with 11 bases left in between. This CDR3 contains 13 residues. The germline V gene has CDR1 SGHDT and CDR2 YYEEEE. The complete variable domain, with remaining parts taken from reference TRBV5-6 and TRBJ2-7, reads DAGVTQSPTHLIKTRGQQVTLRCSPKSGHDTVSWYQQALGQGPQFIFQYYEEEERQRGNFPDRFSGHQFPNYSSELNVNALLLGDSALYLCASNSGLSYEQYFGPGTRLTVT.

The genes are TRBV4-1 and TRBJ1-3; 12 bases map to TRBD1. In germline, CDR1 is MGHRA, CDR2 YSYEKL. V lost 3 bases, J lost 2 bases, and 8 bases stayed unmatched. This CDR3 is 18 amino acids long. As DNA, the CDR3 is TGCGCCAGCAGCCACGGGACAGGGGGCTCTTATGCTGGAAACACCATATATTTT. Protein product: CASSHGTGGSYAGNTIYF.

The chain joins TRBV11-2 to TRBJ2-2, with 7 bases fitting TRBD2. CDR3 length: 15 amino acids. Per the germline V gene, CDR1 is SGHAT and CDR2 is FQNNGV. The ends lost 2 bases at V and 4 bases at J; junction bases unmatched: 4. CDR3 sequence (DNA): TGTGCCAGCAGCTTACCGGGGGGTGTCACCGGGGAGCTGTTTTTT. Its translation: CASSLPGGVTGELFF.

The rearrangement uses TRBV7-9 and TRBJ2-1, with TRBD2 identical over 7 bases. Germline V gene sequence: CDR1 SEHNR, CDR2 FQNEAQ (reference sequence). The CDR3 covers 15 residues. The V gene end was trimmed by 5 bases and the J gene end by 4 bases; junction bases not matched to a gene: 8. The CDR3, as DNA: TGTGCCAGCAGCCTCAAAGCGGGGAGGTACAATGAGCAGTTCTTC. Protein sequence: CASSLKAGRYNEQFF.

This clone has just one count. V gene TRBV7-2 combines with J gene TRBJ1-5; 9 nucleotides agree with TRBD1. Germline V gene data show CDR1 as SGHTA and CDR2 as FQGNSA. The length of the CDR3 is 15 residues. V was pared by 4 bases and J by 2 bases, with 3 bases of the junction left unmatched. The CDR3 protein is CASSSQGAGNQPQHF. CDR3 bases: TGTGCCAGCAGCTCACAGGGGGCCGGCAATCAGCCCCAGCATTTT.

The chain recombines TRBV18 with TRBJ2-1; no clear D. Germline V gene lookup returns CDR1 KGHSH and CDR2 LQKENI. The CDR3 is 17 residues long. V was cut by 4 bases and J by 0 bases, with 16 bases left in between. CDR3 DNA sequence: TGTGCCAGCTCACGGAGAGGCACCACGAGCTCCTACAATGAGCAGTTCTTC. This gives the protein CASSRRGTTSSYNEQFF.